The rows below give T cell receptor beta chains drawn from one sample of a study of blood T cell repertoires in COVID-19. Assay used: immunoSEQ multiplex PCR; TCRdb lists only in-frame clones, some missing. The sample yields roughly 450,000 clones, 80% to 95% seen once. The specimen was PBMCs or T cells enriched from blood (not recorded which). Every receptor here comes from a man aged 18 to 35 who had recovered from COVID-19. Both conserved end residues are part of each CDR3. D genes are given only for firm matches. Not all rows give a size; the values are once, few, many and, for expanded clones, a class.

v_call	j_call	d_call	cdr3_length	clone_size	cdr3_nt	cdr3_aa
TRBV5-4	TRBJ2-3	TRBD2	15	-	TGTGCCAGCAGCTTGGACGGCGGGGGGTCTAGGGGGCAGTATTTT	CASSLDGGGSRGQYF
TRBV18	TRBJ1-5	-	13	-	TGTGCCAGCTCGCCTACTGCGGTTCAGCCCCAGCATTTT	CASSPTAVQPQHF
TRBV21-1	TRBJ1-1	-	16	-	TGTGCCAGCAGCAGCCTCGACAGGGAGGAACGCACTGAAGCTTTCTTT	CASSSLDREERTEAFF
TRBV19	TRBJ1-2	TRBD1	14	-	TGTGCCAGTAGTATTAAACAGGGGATCTATGGCTACACCTTC	CASSIKQGIYGYTF
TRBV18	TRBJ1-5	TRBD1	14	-	TGTGCCAGCTCACCGGGACAGGGGAATCAGCCCCAGCATTTT	CASSPGQGNQPQHF
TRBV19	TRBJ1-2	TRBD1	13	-	TGTGCCAGTAGGGACGGACAGGGGTATGGCTACACCTTC	CASRDGQGYGYTF
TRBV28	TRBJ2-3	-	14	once	TGTGCCAGCAGTTTAAACCTGAGGGCAGATACGCAGTATTTT	CASSLNLRADTQYF
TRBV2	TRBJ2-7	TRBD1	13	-	TGTGCCAGCAATTTAGGGACAGGGCACGAGCAGTACTTC	CASNLGTGHEQYF
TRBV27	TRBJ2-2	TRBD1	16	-	TGTGCCAGCAGCCCGGGACAGGGTCGAGACACCGGGGAGCTGTTTTTT	CASSPGQGRDTGELFF
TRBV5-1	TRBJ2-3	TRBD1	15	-	TGCGCCAGCAGCTCCACCGGGACAGGCACAGATACGCAGTATTTT	CASSSTGTGTDTQYF
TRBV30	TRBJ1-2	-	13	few	TGTGCCTGGAGTGTACGAACAGGGTCTGGCTACACCTTC	CAWSVRTGSGYTF
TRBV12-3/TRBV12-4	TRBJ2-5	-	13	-	TGTGCCAGCAGTTCTATGGAGCAGACGACCCAGTACTTC	CASSSMEQTTQYF
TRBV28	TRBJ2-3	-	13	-	TGTGCCAGCAGTCCCCACTCCACAGATACGCAGTATTTT	CASSPHSTDTQYF
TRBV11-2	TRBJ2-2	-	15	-	TGTGCCAGCAGCTTGGACGGGACGAACACCGGGGAGCTGTTTTTT	CASSLDGTNTGELFF
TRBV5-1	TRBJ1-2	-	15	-	TGCGCCAGCAGCCACCCGGGGCAGGGGATATATGGCTACACCTTC	CASSHPGQGIYGYTF
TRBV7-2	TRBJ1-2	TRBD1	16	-	TGTGCCAGCAGCGGAGACAGGGGGCGCGGTCGGAATGGCTACACCTTC	CASSGDRGRGRNGYTF
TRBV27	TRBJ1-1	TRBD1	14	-	TGTGCCAGCAGACGAACCCAGGGGGGAGCGGAAGCTTTCTTT	CASRRTQGGAEAFF
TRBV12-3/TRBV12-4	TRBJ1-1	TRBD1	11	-	TGTGCCAGCGCACAGGGGGCTAGAGCTTTCTTT	CASAQGARAFF
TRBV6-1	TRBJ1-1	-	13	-	TGTGCCAGCAGTGAACAGGGAAGAACTGAAGCTTTCTTT	CASSEQGRTEAFF
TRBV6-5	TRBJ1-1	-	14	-	TGTGCCAGCAGTAAGGCGGCCATGAACACTGAAGCTTTCTTT	CASSKAAMNTEAFF
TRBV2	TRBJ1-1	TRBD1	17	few	TGTGCCAGCAGGGGCGGACAGGGGGCAGTTTGGAACACTGAAGCTTTCTTT	CASRGGQGAVWNTEAFF
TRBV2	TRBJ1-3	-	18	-	TGTGCCAGCAGTGAAGGAGGGAGGGGATTCACCTCTGGAAACACCATATATTTT	CASSEGGRGFTSGNTIYF
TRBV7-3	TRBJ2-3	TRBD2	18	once	TGTGCCAGCAGCATCCAAAAGACTAGCGGGGGGCTCACAGATACGCAGTATTTT	CASSIQKTSGGLTDTQYF
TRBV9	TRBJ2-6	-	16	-	TGTGCCAGCAGCCCCCAACCCGACACCGGGGCCAACGTCCTGACTTTC	CASSPQPDTGANVLTF
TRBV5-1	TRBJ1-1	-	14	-	TGCGCCAGCAGGGCAGGAACAATGAACACTGAAGCTTTCTTT	CASRAGTMNTEAFF
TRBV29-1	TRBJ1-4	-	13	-	TGCAGCGTTGAAGCGGGGTCTAATGAAAAACTGTTTTTT	CSVEAGSNEKLFF
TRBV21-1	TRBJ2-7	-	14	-	TGTGCCAGCAGCAGAATGGGACAGAACTACGAGCAGTACTTC	CASSRMGQNYEQYF
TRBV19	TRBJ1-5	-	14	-	TGTGCCAGTAGTGACACAGGGCCCGATCAGCCCCAGCATTTT	CASSDTGPDQPQHF
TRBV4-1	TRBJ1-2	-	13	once	TGCGCCAGCAGCCAGGCAGGATTCTATGGCTACACCTTC	CASSQAGFYGYTF
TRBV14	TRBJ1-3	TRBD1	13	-	TGTGCCAGCAACAGGGGACCGGGAAACACCATATATTTT	CASNRGPGNTIYF
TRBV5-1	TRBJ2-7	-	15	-	TGCGCCAGCAGCTTGAATTATGGCGGAGGGTACGAGCAGTACTTC	CASSLNYGGGYEQYF
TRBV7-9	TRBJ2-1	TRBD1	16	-	TGTGCCAGCAGCCGCACAGGGGGCGCGACCTACAATGAGCAGTTCTTC	CASSRTGGATYNEQFF
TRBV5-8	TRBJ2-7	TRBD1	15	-	TGTGCCAGCAGCTCCAACTGGCGACAGGGGGGTGAGCAGTACTTC	CASSSNWRQGGEQYF
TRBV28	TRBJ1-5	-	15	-	TGTGCCAGCAGGCGGGGGGGGACGGGCAATCAGCCCCAGCATTTT	CASRRGGTGNQPQHF
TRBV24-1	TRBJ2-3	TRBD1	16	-	TGTGCCACCAGTGACTATGGGACAGAATACACAGATACGCAGTATTTT	CATSDYGTEYTDTQYF
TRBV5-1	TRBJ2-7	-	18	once	TGCGCCAGCAGCTTGGAACCCGGGTATCCGGGATATCCCTACGAGCAGTACTTC	CASSLEPGYPGYPYEQYF
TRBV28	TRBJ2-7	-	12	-	TGTGCCAGCAGTTTGAACAGGTCTAAGTATGCCTTC	CASSLNRSKYAF
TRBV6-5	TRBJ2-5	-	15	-	TGTGCCAGCAGTTACAGCGGGTCCCCACGAGAGACCCAGTACTTC	CASSYSGSPRETQYF
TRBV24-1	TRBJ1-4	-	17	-	TGTGCCACCAGTGATTACGTCCGGGGGACCTACAATGAAAAACTGTTTTTT	CATSDYVRGTYNEKLFF
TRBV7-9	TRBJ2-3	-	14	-	TGTGCCAGCAGCCTGGGGGCTGTCACAGATACGCAGTATTTT	CASSLGAVTDTQYF
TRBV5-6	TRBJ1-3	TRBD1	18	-	TGTGCCAGCAGCTTTACAGGGGGCTTCTTAGAACCTGGAAACACCATATATTTT	CASSFTGGFLEPGNTIYF
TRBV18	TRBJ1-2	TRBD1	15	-	TGTGCCAGCTCACCTGACCGGGACAGGGTGGATGGCTACACCTTC	CASSPDRDRVDGYTF